This T cell receptor beta chain was retrieved from a study of T cell responses to AZD1222 COVID-19 vaccine. Study observations and caveats: Among spike-specific TCRs, nearly half reportedly target unmutated variant regions. It should be noted that donors were predominantly white British and more often female, and clonal diversity was possibly underestimated. Spike regions recognized by vaccine-associated CD4 TCRs spanned the protein, led by 160-218 and 743-854.

Points on this clone: The target antigen is unknown.

The repertoire was sequenced with immunoSEQ multiplex PCR; TCRdb's copy has only in-frame clones and lacks some. The table lists 95,000 to 100,000 clones, roughly 86% of them singletons. The material was peripheral blood, obtained 28 days after the second AZD1222 dose. This TCR was sampled from an adult who received the AZD1222 COVID-19 vaccine.

The CDR3 DNA is TGTGCCAGCAGCGTTGGCGAGGGCCCCATGAACACTGAAGCTTTCTTT. Amino acids: CASSVGEGPMNTEAFF. This sequence joins TRBV9 and TRBJ1-1, with D hard to call. The CDR3 covers 16 residues. V lost 2 bases and J 0 bases, leaving 14 bases between the germline ends. The germline V gene has CDR1 SGDLS and CDR2 YYNGEE.